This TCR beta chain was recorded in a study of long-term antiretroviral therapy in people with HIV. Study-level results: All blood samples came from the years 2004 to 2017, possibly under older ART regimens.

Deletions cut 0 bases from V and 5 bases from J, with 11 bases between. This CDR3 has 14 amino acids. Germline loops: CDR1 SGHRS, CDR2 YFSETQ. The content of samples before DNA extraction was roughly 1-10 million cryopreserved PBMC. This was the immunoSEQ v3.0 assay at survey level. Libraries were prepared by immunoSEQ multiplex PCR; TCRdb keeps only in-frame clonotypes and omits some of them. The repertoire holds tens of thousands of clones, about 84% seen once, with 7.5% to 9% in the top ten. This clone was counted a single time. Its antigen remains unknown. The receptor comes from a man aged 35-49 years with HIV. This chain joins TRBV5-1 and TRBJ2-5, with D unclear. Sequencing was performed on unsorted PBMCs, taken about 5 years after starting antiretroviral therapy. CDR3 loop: CASSLAGPRETQYF. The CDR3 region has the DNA TGCGCCAGCAGCTTGGCCGGACCCCGGGAGACCCAGTACTTC.